This TCR beta chain was identified during a study of cytomegalovirus exposure and HLA in healthy donors. Use of 60 Vbeta and 13 Jbeta primers characterized the PCR. Repertoires were generated with immunoSEQ multiplex PCR, while TCRdb's copy carries only in-frame clones and drops some. Among about 130,000 clones listed, about four fifths were seen once. General study findings and limits: The listing of roughly 160 TCR beta chains classed them as cytomegalovirus-associated.

As to this clone: Its antigen is not identified.

The CDR3 extends over 15 amino acids. The J segment lost 2 bases and the V segment lost 8 bases, leaving 7 bases of the junction unmatched. CDR1 and CDR2 (germline): MNHNS, SASEGT. Material for sequencing was PBMCs. The receptor's source is a woman aged 40 to 50 in good health and CMV-seropositive. This chain uses TRBV6-1 with TRBJ2-7, with 12 bases matching TRBD1. CDR3 nucleotide sequence: TGTGCCAGCCTCCTGAGGGACAGGGGGCCCTACGAGCAGTACTTC. Protein product: CASLLRDRGPYEQYF.